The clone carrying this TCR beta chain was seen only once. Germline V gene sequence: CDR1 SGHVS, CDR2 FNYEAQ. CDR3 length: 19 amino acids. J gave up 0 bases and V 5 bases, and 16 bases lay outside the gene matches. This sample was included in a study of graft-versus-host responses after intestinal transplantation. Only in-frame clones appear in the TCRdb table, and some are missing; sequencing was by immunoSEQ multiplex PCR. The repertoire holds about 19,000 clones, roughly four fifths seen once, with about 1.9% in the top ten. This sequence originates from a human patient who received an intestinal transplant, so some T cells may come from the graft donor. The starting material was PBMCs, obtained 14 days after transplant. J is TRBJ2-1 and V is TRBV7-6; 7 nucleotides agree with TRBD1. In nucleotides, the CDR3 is TGTGCCAGCAGCCAACATCGGGACAGTTTGATGAGCTCCTACAATGAGCAGTTCTTC. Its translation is CASSQHRDSLMSSYNEQFF.